This record concerns one TCR beta chain sequence. Its antigen is undetermined. This specimen comes from a study of cytomegalovirus exposure and HLA in healthy donors. Study conclusions and caveats: Sequence variants that were highly shared formed a cluster that was likely a sequencing artifact. Later analysis demonstrated an association between a missense DCLRE1C variant and TCR beta V- and J-gene trimming. Most CMV-associated TCR beta chains appeared HLA-restricted in a later analysis.

Trimming left V 1 base short and J 0 bases short, with 7 bases between. The CDR3 covers 15 residues. Germline CDR1 reads MNHNS; CDR2 reads SASEGT. The PCR made use of 60 Vbeta and 13 Jbeta primers. Sequencing used immunoSEQ multiplex PCR; TCRdb keeps in-frame clones, though not all of them. The table includes 30,000 to 40,000 clones, nearly 70% detected once. The receptor was derived from a man aged 25 to 40 in good health and CMV-seronegative. The V call is TRBV6-1, the J call TRBJ1-5, with D hard to call. The sequenced sample consisted of PBMCs. CDR3 sequence: CASSEGQASNQPQHF. CDR3 in DNA: TGTGCCAGCAGTGAAGGTCAGGCTAGCAATCAGCCCCAGCATTTT.